This TCR beta chain was retrieved from a study of blood T cell repertoires in COVID-19. Libraries were prepared by immunoSEQ multiplex PCR; TCRdb keeps only in-frame clonotypes and omits some of them. The sample includes about 180,000 clones, around 80% seen only once; the top ten take roughly an eighth. The junction had 5 bases not matched to a gene; V was cut back by 3 bases and J by 6 bases. The CDR3 extends over 13 amino acids. Germline-derived CDR1 and CDR2 are DFQATT and SNEGSKA (reference sequence). This sequence originates from a man between 60 and 75 years old who had been exposed to COVID-19. The sequencing input was PBMCs or T cells enriched from blood (not recorded which). The chain uses TRBV20-1 and TRBJ1-1, with TRBD1 identical over 9 bases. The CDR3 nucleotides read TGCAGTGCTAGTACAGGGGGCCTGGCTGAAGCTTTCTTT. The encoded protein is CSASTGGLAEAFF.